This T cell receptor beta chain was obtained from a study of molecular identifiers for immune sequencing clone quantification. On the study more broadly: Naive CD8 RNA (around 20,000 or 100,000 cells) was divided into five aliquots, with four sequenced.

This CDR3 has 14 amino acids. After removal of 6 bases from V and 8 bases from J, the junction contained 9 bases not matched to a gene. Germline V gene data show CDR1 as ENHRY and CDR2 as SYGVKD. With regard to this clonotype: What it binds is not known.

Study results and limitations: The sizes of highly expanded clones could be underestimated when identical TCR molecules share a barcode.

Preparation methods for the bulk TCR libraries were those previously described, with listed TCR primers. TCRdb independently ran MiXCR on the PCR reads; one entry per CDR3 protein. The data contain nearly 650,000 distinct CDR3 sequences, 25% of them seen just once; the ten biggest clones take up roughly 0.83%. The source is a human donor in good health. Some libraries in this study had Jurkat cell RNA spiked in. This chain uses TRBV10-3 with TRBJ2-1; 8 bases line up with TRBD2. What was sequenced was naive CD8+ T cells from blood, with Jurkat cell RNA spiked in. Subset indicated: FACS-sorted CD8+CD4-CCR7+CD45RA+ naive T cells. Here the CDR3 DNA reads TGTGCCATCAGCCTACCTGACGGGGGGGATGAGCAGTTCTTC. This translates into CAISLPDGGDEQFF.